The present TCR beta chain was sequenced within a study of CD8+ T cells in alopecia areata. In each case, RNA was isolated and then reverse transcribed into cDNA as the sequencing template. The method was immunoSEQ multiplex PCR; TCRdb's version includes in-frame clones alone and lacks a portion of them. Among some 170,000 clones listed, just over 65% were seen once. Lesional scalp punch biopsies and peripheral blood were collected from alopecia areata patients. The sequenced sample was CD8+ T cells sorted from blood, obtained at week 0. The TCR sequence derives from a human donor with alopecia areata.

CDR3: CAWSPHPADQPQHF. The DNA of the CDR3 is TGTGCCTGGAGTCCCCACCCCGCGGATCAGCCCCAGCATTTT. This sequence joins TRBV30 and TRBJ1-5; no firm D call. This CDR3 has 14 residues. Germline V CDR1 and CDR2: GTSNPN, SVGIG (reference sequence). Trimming removed 2 bases at V and 5 bases at J, with 13 bases between.